The sample holds many counts of the clone carrying this T cell receptor (beta chain). Its target is unknown. This sample stems from a study of CD8 T cells in ankylosing spondylitis. One entry per CDR3 protein, called by TCRdb with MiXCR from the 5' RACE reads. The sample yields about 240,000 distinct CDR3 sequences, around 7.8% seen once. Whole-study results and caveats: A TCR beta motif of roughly eight highly homologous variants seemed to mark ankylosing spondylitis blood.

This sequence was found in a male donor with ankylosing spondylitis or in good health (not recorded which). Sequenced material: blood, either unsorted or a sorted T cell fraction (not recorded which).

The CDR3 region has the DNA TGCAGTGCTAGAGCGCCGCCTAGCGGGAGGATAGGCACAGATACGCAGTATTTT. Translated, it gives CSARAPPSGRIGTDTQYF. V is TRBV20-1 and J is TRBJ2-3, with 11 bases matching TRBD2. CDR3 size: 18 residues. Germline CDR1 is DFQATT and CDR2 is SNEGSKA (reference sequence). Unmatched junction bases numbered 10, after V lost 1 base and J lost 1 base.